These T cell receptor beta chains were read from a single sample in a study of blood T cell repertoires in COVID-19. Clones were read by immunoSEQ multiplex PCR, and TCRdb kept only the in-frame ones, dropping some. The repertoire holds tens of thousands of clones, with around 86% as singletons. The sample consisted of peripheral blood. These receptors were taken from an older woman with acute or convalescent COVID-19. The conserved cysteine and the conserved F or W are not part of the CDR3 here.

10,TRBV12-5,ASGSQGHEQF
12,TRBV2,ASSGDRGNTEAF
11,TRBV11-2,ASSFQANSPLH
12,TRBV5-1,ASSSGGTNNEQF
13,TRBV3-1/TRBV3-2,ASSPGGRGAEKLF
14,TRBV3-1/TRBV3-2,ASSPLKGSGSEKLF
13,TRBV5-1,ASSLAGSSFYEQY
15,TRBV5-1,ASSFRPRSGVNTEAF
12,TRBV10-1,ASSSAGAQETQY
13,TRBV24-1,ATSVSGARAGELF
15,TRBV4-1,ASSQDMGARGNQPQH
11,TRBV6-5,ATVDRGHQPQH
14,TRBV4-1,ASSQDKGVGNQPQH
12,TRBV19,ASSPGQRDEKLF
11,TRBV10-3,AIRGDRNQPQH
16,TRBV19,ASSPLAGGTSSYNEQF
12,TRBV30,AWSTGISNTEAF
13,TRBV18,ASSPRQANTGELF
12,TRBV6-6,ASSRLAGGGIQY
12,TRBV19,ASSIMDRGYEQY
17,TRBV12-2,ASRLAGGISTLAKNIQY
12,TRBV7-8,ASSFEGVTDTQY
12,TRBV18,ASSPPQGLTEAF
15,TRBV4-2,ASSQDGLAGTTYEQY
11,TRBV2,ASNPGHRGKLF
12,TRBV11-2,ASSFSGGEETQY
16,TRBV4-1,ASSQEGAGRYGNTEAF
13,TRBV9,ASSVGRFMNTEAF
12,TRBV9,ASSVSSLMGGYT
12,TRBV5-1,ASSLGDMVETQY
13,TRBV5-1,ASSLGWGTNQPQH
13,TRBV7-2,ASSLAGGVNYGYT
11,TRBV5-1,ASSFNRNTEAF
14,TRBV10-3,AISEWGGLAIYEQY
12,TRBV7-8,ASSLTEWNTEAF
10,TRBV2,ASDGTAYGYT
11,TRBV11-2,ASSFGTEYEQY
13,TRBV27,ASFPAGARTGELF
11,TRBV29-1,SVRQGSNQPQH
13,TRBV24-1,ATSDPGQGYQPQH
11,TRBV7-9,ASGGLGFYEQY
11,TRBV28,ASMVGGNQPQH